These T cell receptor beta chains were read from a single sample in a study of early T cells in non-severe SARS-CoV-2 infection. TCRdb reprocessed the 5' RACE reads via MiXCR and lists one record per CDR3 protein. The profile shows around 77,000 distinct CDR3 sequences, about 5% of them singletons. Material: whole blood, obtained at baseline. These receptor sequences come from an adult who was a healthcare worker with PCR-confirmed SARS-CoV-2 infection or an uninfected control (not recorded which). Both conserved end residues are part of each CDR3. Fields, in order: J gene, V gene, clone size, D gene, CDR3 DNA, CDR3 protein. The D gene is left open where the match is weak. Rows give clone size only sometimes, using once, few, many, or a class for an expanded clone.

J gene: TRBJ2-3
V gene: TRBV7-6
clone size: many
D gene: TRBD2
CDR3 DNA: TGTGCCAGCAGCTTAGGGGAGAGGCCTAGCGGGAGGTCAAATACGCAGTATTTT
CDR3 protein: CASSLGERPSGRSNTQYF

J gene: TRBJ2-1
V gene: TRBV9
clone size: -
D gene: TRBD2
CDR3 DNA: TGTGCCAGGGGGACTAGCGGACTCTGGGAGCAGTTCTTC
CDR3 protein: CARGTSGLWEQFF

J gene: TRBJ2-1
V gene: TRBV11-2
clone size: few
D gene: -
CDR3 DNA: TGTGCCAGCAGCTTCACGCTGGGAGTGGATGAGCAGTTCTTC
CDR3 protein: CASSFTLGVDEQFF

J gene: TRBJ2-3
V gene: TRBV7-2
clone size: many
D gene: -
CDR3 DNA: TGTGCCAGCAGCTCTCTCACAGATACGCAGTATTTT
CDR3 protein: CASSSLTDTQYF

J gene: TRBJ2-5
V gene: TRBV7-6
clone size: -
D gene: -
CDR3 DNA: TGTGCCAGCAGCTTAGGGCTAGAGTTGGAGACCCAGTACTTC
CDR3 protein: CASSLGLELETQYF

J gene: TRBJ2-7
V gene: TRBV19
clone size: many
D gene: -
CDR3 DNA: TGTGCCAGTAGTAGAACAGGGGCGGGGTACGAGCAGTACTTC
CDR3 protein: CASSRTGAGYEQYF

J gene: TRBJ1-1
V gene: TRBV12-3/TRBV12-4
clone size: -
D gene: TRBD1
CDR3 DNA: TGTGCCAGCAGTGCCCCGGACAGGGGTTTATTTTCAGCTTTCTTT
CDR3 protein: CASSAPDRGLFSAFF

J gene: TRBJ1-1
V gene: TRBV29-1
clone size: many
D gene: -
CDR3 DNA: TGCAGCGTTGAAGATCTCGCCTCGCCCATGAACACTGAAGCTTTCTTT
CDR3 protein: CSVEDLASPMNTEAFF

J gene: TRBJ2-2
V gene: TRBV6-5
clone size: few
D gene: TRBD1
CDR3 DNA: TGTGCCAGCAGTCGGACAGGGGGCGCTTCCGGGGAGCTGTTTTTT
CDR3 protein: CASSRTGGASGELFF

J gene: TRBJ2-1
V gene: TRBV6-5
clone size: -
D gene: TRBD2
CDR3 DNA: TGTGCCAGCAGAACCGGGACTAGCGGGAGGGAGCAGTTCTTC
CDR3 protein: CASRTGTSGREQFF

J gene: TRBJ2-1
V gene: TRBV4-1
clone size: many
D gene: TRBD1
CDR3 DNA: TGCGCCAGCAGCCAAGGCCGGGACAGGGTTAACAATGAGCAGTTCTTC
CDR3 protein: CASSQGRDRVNNEQFF

J gene: TRBJ1-2
V gene: TRBV20-1
clone size: many
D gene: TRBD1
CDR3 DNA: TGCAGTGCTGGACAGGGGCGCGGCTACACCTTC
CDR3 protein: CSAGQGRGYTF

J gene: TRBJ2-1
V gene: TRBV29-1
clone size: many
D gene: -
CDR3 DNA: TGCAGCGTTGTGAGGGCGGTCAATGAGCAGTTCTTC
CDR3 protein: CSVVRAVNEQFF

J gene: TRBJ1-1
V gene: TRBV12-3/TRBV12-4
clone size: many
D gene: TRBD1
CDR3 DNA: TGTGCCAGCAGGCATTCAGGGGGGAACACTGAAGCTTTCTTT
CDR3 protein: CASRHSGGNTEAFF

J gene: TRBJ2-7
V gene: TRBV7-9
clone size: -
D gene: TRBD2
CDR3 DNA: TGTGCCATCTCGGGGGGGAAGGGCTACGAGCAGTACTTC
CDR3 protein: CAISGGKGYEQYF

J gene: TRBJ2-7
V gene: TRBV10-2
clone size: many
D gene: -
CDR3 DNA: TGCGCCAGCAGTGTCGGGGGCAGAAGCGAGCAGTACTTC
CDR3 protein: CASSVGGRSEQYF

J gene: TRBJ2-1
V gene: TRBV30
clone size: few
D gene: TRBD2
CDR3 DNA: TGTGCCTGGTATTTAGCGGGGTCAAGCTCCTACAATGAGCAGTTCTTC
CDR3 protein: CAWYLAGSSSYNEQFF

J gene: TRBJ1-2
V gene: TRBV20-1
clone size: many
D gene: TRBD1
CDR3 DNA: TGCAGTGCTACCGGGACAGCTAACTATGGCTACACCTTC
CDR3 protein: CSATGTANYGYTF

J gene: TRBJ2-3
V gene: TRBV29-1
clone size: many
D gene: -
CDR3 DNA: TGCAGCGTCCTCGCACTTGGAGATACGCAGTATTTT
CDR3 protein: CSVLALGDTQYF

J gene: TRBJ1-5
V gene: TRBV27
clone size: many
D gene: -
CDR3 DNA: TGTGCCAGCAGTTTGGCTCCAGGCCAGCCCCAGCATTTT
CDR3 protein: CASSLAPGQPQHF

J gene: TRBJ1-3
V gene: TRBV28
clone size: -
D gene: -
CDR3 DNA: TGTGCCAGCAGCTTTGGCTTTAGCTCTGGAAACACCATATATTTT
CDR3 protein: CASSFGFSSGNTIYF

J gene: TRBJ2-1
V gene: TRBV29-1
clone size: many
D gene: -
CDR3 DNA: TGCAGCGTTGTTCCCCGTGGGCTAGCTGCCTTTAGCTCCTACAATGAGCAGTTCTTC
CDR3 protein: CSVVPRGLAAFSSYNEQFF

J gene: TRBJ2-3
V gene: TRBV7-6
clone size: -
D gene: -
CDR3 DNA: TGTGCCAGCAGCTCACAAGCGTTTCACACAGATACGCAGTATTTT
CDR3 protein: CASSSQAFHTDTQYF

J gene: TRBJ1-1
V gene: TRBV30
clone size: many
D gene: -
CDR3 DNA: TGTGCCTGGTTCCCCGGGGCCACCCAAACTGAAGCTTTCTTT
CDR3 protein: CAWFPGATQTEAFF

J gene: TRBJ1-2
V gene: TRBV20-1
clone size: many
D gene: -
CDR3 DNA: TGCAGTGCTAGAGATCTAGCAGGGGTAGATGGCTACACCTTC
CDR3 protein: CSARDLAGVDGYTF

J gene: TRBJ2-7
V gene: TRBV18
clone size: -
D gene: TRBD2
CDR3 DNA: TGTGCCAGCTCTAAGGGACTAGACTCCTCCCTCGAGCAGTACTTC
CDR3 protein: CASSKGLDSSLEQYF

J gene: TRBJ2-3
V gene: TRBV20-1
clone size: many
D gene: TRBD2
CDR3 DNA: TGCAGTGCTAGAGAGCCGAAGACTAGCGGAGGCGACATGGCGCAGTATTTT
CDR3 protein: CSAREPKTSGGDMAQYF

J gene: TRBJ1-2
V gene: TRBV7-9
clone size: many
D gene: TRBD1
CDR3 DNA: TGTGCCAGCAGCTTAGCGCTTACAGGACAGGGCCTCTTC
CDR3 protein: CASSLALTGQGLF

J gene: TRBJ1-6
V gene: TRBV5-1
clone size: -
D gene: TRBD1
CDR3 DNA: TGCGCCAGCAGCCCAAGCGGACAGGGGGATAATTCACCCCTCCACTTT
CDR3 protein: CASSPSGQGDNSPLHF

J gene: TRBJ1-1
V gene: TRBV18
clone size: many
D gene: -
CDR3 DNA: TGTGCCAGCTCACCAGTTCGGGCGAACACTGAAGCTTTCTTT
CDR3 protein: CASSPVRANTEAFF

J gene: TRBJ2-7
V gene: TRBV12-3/TRBV12-4
clone size: many
D gene: TRBD1
CDR3 DNA: TGTGCCAGCAGTCCCGACAGGGCGAACAACGAGCAGTACTTC
CDR3 protein: CASSPDRANNEQYF

J gene: TRBJ2-7
V gene: TRBV25-1
clone size: many
D gene: -
CDR3 DNA: TGTGCCAGCAGTGTAGGAGACGAGCAGTACTTC
CDR3 protein: CASSVGDEQYF

J gene: TRBJ2-4
V gene: TRBV10-1
clone size: many
D gene: -
CDR3 DNA: TGCGCCAGCAGTGAGTCGGGAGGAGGAGGCAAAAACATTCAGTACTTC
CDR3 protein: CASSESGGGGKNIQYF

J gene: TRBJ1-1
V gene: TRBV10-3
clone size: many
D gene: -
CDR3 DNA: TGTGCCATCAGTGAGTCTGACATGACCACTGAAGCTTTCTTT
CDR3 protein: CAISESDMTTEAFF

J gene: TRBJ1-1
V gene: TRBV4-2
clone size: many
D gene: -
CDR3 DNA: TGTGCCAGCAGCCAGGGGAACACTGAAGCTTTCTTT
CDR3 protein: CASSQGNTEAFF

J gene: TRBJ1-5
V gene: TRBV27
clone size: few
D gene: -
CDR3 DNA: TGTGCCAGCAGTCTTCTGAGCAGCGGCAATCAGCCCCAGCATTTT
CDR3 protein: CASSLLSSGNQPQHF

J gene: TRBJ1-2
V gene: TRBV29-1
clone size: many
D gene: -
CDR3 DNA: TGCAGCGTTGAGTCCGGACTGTATGGCTACACCTTC
CDR3 protein: CSVESGLYGYTF

J gene: TRBJ2-1
V gene: TRBV20-1
clone size: many
D gene: TRBD2
CDR3 DNA: TGCAGTGCTTGGACTAGCGGTGAGCAGTTCTTC
CDR3 protein: CSAWTSGEQFF

J gene: TRBJ1-1
V gene: TRBV3-1
clone size: few
D gene: -
CDR3 DNA: TGTGCCAGCAGCCAACCAACGGTAATGAACACTGAAGCTTTCTTT
CDR3 protein: CASSQPTVMNTEAFF

J gene: TRBJ2-7
V gene: TRBV6-4
clone size: few
D gene: TRBD2
CDR3 DNA: TGTGCCAGCAGACGGACTAGCGATAGCTCCTACGAGCAGTACTTC
CDR3 protein: CASRRTSDSSYEQYF

J gene: TRBJ2-1
V gene: TRBV13
clone size: many
D gene: TRBD2
CDR3 DNA: TGTGCCAGCAGCCCTCGGGGGGGGAACAATGAGCAGTTCTTC
CDR3 protein: CASSPRGGNNEQFF

J gene: TRBJ2-1
V gene: TRBV6-2/TRBV6-3
clone size: many
D gene: -
CDR3 DNA: TGTGCCAGCAGTTACAGGGGGAATGAGCAGTTCTTC
CDR3 protein: CASSYRGNEQFF

J gene: TRBJ2-5
V gene: TRBV6-1
clone size: many
D gene: -
CDR3 DNA: TGTGCCAGCAGTGCAGGGAAGCCGGAGACCCAGTACTTC
CDR3 protein: CASSAGKPETQYF

J gene: TRBJ1-1
V gene: TRBV28
clone size: many
D gene: -
CDR3 DNA: TGTGCCAGCAGTTTTGCCCCACCTTCCGAAGCTTTCTTT
CDR3 protein: CASSFAPPSEAFF

J gene: TRBJ2-1
V gene: TRBV7-2
clone size: once
D gene: TRBD2
CDR3 DNA: TGTGCCAGCAGCTTGACTAGCGGGAATAACAATGAGCAGTTCTTC
CDR3 protein: CASSLTSGNNNEQFF

J gene: TRBJ1-4
V gene: TRBV29-1
clone size: -
D gene: -
CDR3 DNA: TGCAGCGTTGAATTCGGGGCCGGTGAAAAACTGTTTTTT
CDR3 protein: CSVEFGAGEKLFF